Below, 28 T cell receptor beta chains from the same sample are listed, as sequenced in a study of monozygotic twins with inflammatory bowel disease. After re-calling the 5' RACE reads, TCRdb lists one entry per CDR3 protein, DNA absent. This sample carries about 300,000 distinct CDR3 sequences, with roughly 5.8% going to the ten biggest clones. Specimen: blood. The receptors were sampled from a human donor with ulcerative colitis or Crohn's disease, or a healthy co-twin of an affected twin (not recorded which).

The V call is TRBV14, the J call TRBJ2-3; as DNA is missing, the TRBD1 call by TCRdb cannot be tested. The germline V gene encodes CDR1 SGHDN and CDR2 FVKESK. The CDR3 sequence is 15 residues long. The CDR3 loop is CASSQGDRYTDTQYF. The full variable domain, with the rest looked up from reference TRBV14 and TRBJ2-3, is EAGVTQFPSHSVIEKGQTVTLRCDPISGHDNLYWYRRVMGKEIKFLLHFVKESKQDESGMPNNRFLAERTGGTYSTLKVQPAELEDSGVYFCASSQGDRYTDTQYFGPGTRLTVL.

The chain couples TRBV7-2 to TRBJ1-6. The germline CDR1 and CDR2 sequences are SGHTA and FQGNSA. This CDR3 has 13 residues. The CDR3 here is CASSLAPRQALHF.

The gene calls are TRBV3-1 and TRBJ2-7; TCRdb's D gene call, TRBD1, goes unchecked for lack of DNA. This CDR3 has 16 residues. Germline assignment: CDR1 LGHDT and CDR2 YNNKEL (reference sequence). The chain's CDR3 is CASSEGGWGSGYEQYF.

J is TRBJ1-1 and V is TRBV27. Per the germline V gene, CDR1 is MNHEY and CDR2 is SMNVEV (reference sequence). The CDR3 has 11 residues. The chain's CDR3 is CASKRNTEAFF.

The chain is built from TRBV7-2 and TRBJ2-3; there is no DNA to check the TCRdb D call of TRBD2. Germline CDR1 reads SGHTA; CDR2 reads FQGNSA. The CDR3 loop spans 15 amino acids. The CDR3 protein is CASSLGLVPSDTQYF. Based on the CDR3 plus reference TRBV7-2 and TRBJ2-3, the full variable domain is GAGVSQSPSNKVTEKGKDVELRCDPISGHTALYWYRQSLGQGLEFLIYFQGNSAPDKSGLPSDRFSAERTGGSVSTLTIQRTQQEDSAVYLCASSLGLVPSDTQYFGPGTRLTVL.

The chain carries TRBV15 and TRBJ2-5; TCRdb's assignment of TRBD2 cannot be checked, as there is no DNA. CDR3 length equals 19 residues. The germline V gene has CDR1 LNHNV and CDR2 YYDKDF (reference sequence). CDR3 loop: CATSYDAGKRQGGQETQYF.

The J gene is TRBJ1-1, the V gene TRBV12-3 or TRBV12-4. The CDR3 has 14 residues. The CDR3 here is CASSLVVGNTEAFF.

V and J are TRBV28 and TRBJ2-3; TCRdb selects TRBD1, and the lack of DNA leaves this call unchecked. The CDR3 runs 13 residues. Germline-derived CDR1 and CDR2 are MDHEN and SYDVKM. The CDR3 sequence: CAVRGRGTDTQYF.

This chain connects TRBV4-3 to TRBJ1-2. Germline V gene data show CDR1 as LGHNA and CDR2 as YSLEER. The CDR3 runs 14 residues. CDR3 in amino acids: CASSKTEVSYGYTF.

This chain connects TRBV7-2 to TRBJ2-3; TCRdb proposes TRBD1, but this gene call is untestable without DNA. Germline CDR1 reads SGHTA; CDR2 reads FQGNSA. The CDR3 contains 14 residues. CDR3 sequence reads: CASSMDRASDTQYF.

The rearrangement uses TRBV4-3 and TRBJ2-5; TCRdb's assignment of TRBD1 cannot be checked, as there is no DNA. CDR1 is LGHNA, CDR2 YSLEER, per germline. The CDR3 totals 16 residues. The CDR3 loop is CASSQERLEGAETQYF.

The rearrangement joins TRBV5-5 to TRBJ2-2; TCRdb returns TRBD2, unconfirmable since there is no DNA. Per the germline V gene, CDR1 is SGHKS and CDR2 is YYEKEE (reference sequence). The CDR3 spans 14 residues. The CDR3 reads CASSLSQGRAELFF.

This chain links TRBV12-3 or TRBV12-4 with TRBJ2-2; the TCRdb D gene call, TRBD1, has no DNA to confirm it. CDR3 size: 15 residues. The CDR3 sequence is CASSFSGRGTGELFF.

The genes are TRBV20-1 and TRBJ2-1. The germline CDR1 and CDR2 sequences are DFQATT and SNEGSKA (reference sequence). There are 14 residues in the CDR3. CDR3 amino acids: CSAAWQGPYNEQFF.

The chain links TRBV19 to TRBJ1-5; as DNA is missing, the TRBD1 call by TCRdb cannot be tested. The length of the CDR3 is 18 residues. Germline V gene data show CDR1 as LNHDA and CDR2 as SQIVND (reference sequence). The CDR3 loop reads CASRKQRDWIGSNQPQHF.

This chain links TRBV5-1 with TRBJ2-6; with no DNA, the TCRdb D assignment of TRBD1 cannot be verified. Per germline, CDR1 SGHRS and CDR2 YFSETQ. CDR3 length equals 16 residues. CDR3 in amino acids: CASSSKTGNGANVLTF.

The V gene is TRBV13, the J gene TRBJ2-3; TCRdb calls TRBD2, which cannot be checked without DNA. CDR3 length equals 16 residues. CDR1 and CDR2 from the germline V gene are PRHDT and FYEKMQ (reference sequence). CDR3 sequence: CASSPWRGALEDTQYF.

J is TRBJ1-2 and V is TRBV13; TCRdb's D call of TRBD1 is untestable without DNA. Germline assignment: CDR1 PRHDT and CDR2 FYEKMQ (reference sequence). The CDR3 sequence is 16 residues long. The CDR3 here is CASRRSPQQVFYGYTF.

The V and J genes are TRBV9 and TRBJ1-2. Germline CDR1 is SGDLS and CDR2 is YYNGEE. This CDR3 contains 15 residues. CDR3 amino acids: CASSVETTPYYGYTF.

V is TRBV4-3 and J is TRBJ1-1; with no DNA, the TCRdb D assignment of TRBD1 cannot be verified. CDR1 and CDR2 (germline): LGHNA, YSLEER. This CDR3 has 16 residues. CDR3 sequence reads: CASSQRTGGRNTEAFF.

The rearrangement links TRBV21-1 to TRBJ2-4; with no DNA, the TCRdb D assignment of TRBD1 cannot be verified. TRBV21-1 is given as a pseudogene. The CDR3 is made up of 13 amino acids. The CDR3 here is CASGGLMKNIQYF.

The chain combines TRBV7-3 with TRBJ2-1; absent DNA, TCRdb's TRBD2 call cannot be checked. CDR3 size: 16 residues. Germline values: CDR1 SGHTA, CDR2 FQGTGA. The CDR3: CASSRSGGGADNEQFF.

The genes are TRBV20-1 and TRBJ2-7; TCRdb proposes TRBD2, but this gene call is untestable without DNA. CDR1 and CDR2 from the germline V gene are DFQATT and SNEGSKA (reference sequence). CDR3 length equals 15 residues. CDR3 loop: CSAPTSGGPLYEQYF.

This sequence joins TRBV20-1 and TRBJ2-2. This CDR3 has 17 amino acids. Germline CDR1 is DFQATT and CDR2 is SNEGSKA (reference sequence). CDR3 in amino acids: CSARDSSERGFSSALFF.

The chain is built from TRBV6-5 and TRBJ2-7; with no DNA, the TCRdb D assignment of TRBD1 cannot be verified. CDR1 is MNHEY and CDR2 is SVGAGI in the germline V gene. The CDR3 has 16 amino acids. CDR3 sequence reads: CASSYGGGTGAYEQYF.

This chain joins TRBV20-1 and TRBJ1-1. Germline V lookup: CDR1 DFQATT, CDR2 SNEGSKA (reference sequence). The CDR3 covers 11 residues. The CDR3 reads CSASRVTEAFF.

The CDR3 reads CASSPTRGGINSYEQYF. The chain couples TRBV28 to TRBJ2-7; TCRdb returns TRBD1, unconfirmable since there is no DNA. The CDR3 is made up of 17 amino acids. Per germline, CDR1 MDHEN and CDR2 SYDVKM.

The genes are TRBV5-1 and TRBJ1-3; as DNA is missing, the TRBD1 call by TCRdb cannot be tested. The germline CDR1 and CDR2 sequences are SGHRS and YFSETQ. The CDR3 spans 16 residues. This CDR3 is CASSLNRGSYGNTIYF.